The text below deals with one T cell receptor beta chain. This sample is drawn from a study of T cells after somatic rescue of genetic block. CDR3 length: 15 residues. CDR1 and CDR2 from the germline V gene are MDHEN and SYDVKM. J gave up 3 bases and V 3 bases, and 4 bases lay outside the gene matches. Generated by immunoSEQ multiplex PCR, the TCRdb table keeps only in-frame clones and is missing some. This table has 70,000 or so clones, under 95% appearing once. The sequenced sample consisted of peripheral blood mononuclear cells (PBMCs). The chain has TRBV28 and TRBJ2-7, with 11 bases matching TRBD1. The clonotype originates from a man between 35 and 55 years old. CDR3 bases: TGTGCCAGCAGTTTTAGGGACAGGGGGGGCTACGAGCAGTACTTC. The encoded protein is CASSFRDRGGYEQYF.